This record looks at one T cell receptor (beta chain) sequence and its context. The V gene's germline CDR1 is SEHNR and CDR2 FQNEAQ (reference sequence). V was trimmed by 5 bases and J by 0 bases, leaving 14 bases between them. This CDR3 has 16 amino acids. The sample belongs to a study of OX40 agonist ivuxolimab in advanced cancers. Study background: Ivuxolimab doses were 0.01, 0.1, 0.3, 1.5, 3 or 10 mg/kg every 2 weeks.

Assay: immunoSEQ multiplex PCR; the TCRdb copy retains only in-frame clones and omits some. This sample has tens of thousands of clones, with 75% to 90% found just once. The sequence came from an adult with an advanced solid tumor such as melanoma, head and neck, liver or kidney cancer. The chain links TRBV7-9 to TRBJ1-3; no clear D gene. This specimen was CD4+ or CD8+ T cells sorted from blood, taken in a trial of the OX40 agonist ivuxolimab. CDR3 sequence (DNA): TGTGCCAGCAGCCCATCCGGGAGAAACTCTGGAAACACCATATATTTT. Protein: CASSPSGRNSGNTIYF.